This entry is about one TCR beta chain. CD8+ and CD4+ T cells from blood underwent TCR beta sequencing. This record comes from a study of CD8 T cells in Susac syndrome. The CDR3 has 13 residues. The germline V gene encodes CDR1 DFQATT and CDR2 SNEGSKA (reference sequence). The RNA, about 0.45 to 1 ug, was put through reverse transcription using random hexamers. TCRdb recomputed calls from the immunoSEQ multiplex PCR reads with MiXCR, one row per CDR3 protein. The sample lists approximately 70,000 distinct CDR3 sequences; 95% to 96% were seen once. The sequencing sample was made of CD4+ T cells from PBMCs. The chain combines TRBV20-1 with TRBJ1-1, with D possibly TRBD1 on 5 matching bases. The TCR comes from a human donor with multiple sclerosis. In nucleotides, the CDR3 is TGCAGCCTGGATGCGGGGGACGACACTGAAGCTTTCTTT. This encodes CSLDAGDDTEAFF.